The sequence of this T cell receptor beta chain was determined in a study of OX40 agonist ivuxolimab in advanced cancers. Sequenced by immunoSEQ multiplex PCR; TCRdb stores in-frame clones only, minus some. The sample carries 70,000 or so clones, 80% to 95% recorded once. The trim removed 7 bases at V and 5 bases at J, leaving 6 bases unmatched. This CDR3 contains 13 residues. The germline V gene has CDR1 SGHAT and CDR2 FQNNGV. The gene calls are TRBV11-2 and TRBJ2-5; 8 bases match TRBD1. Specimen: CD4+ or CD8+ T cells sorted from blood, collected in a trial of the OX40 agonist ivuxolimab. The sequence was collected from an adult with an advanced solid tumor such as melanoma, head and neck, liver or kidney cancer. The CDR3 DNA reads TGTGCCAGCACCAGGGGGCGCGGGGAGACCCAGTACTTC. Its translation is CASTRGRGETQYF.